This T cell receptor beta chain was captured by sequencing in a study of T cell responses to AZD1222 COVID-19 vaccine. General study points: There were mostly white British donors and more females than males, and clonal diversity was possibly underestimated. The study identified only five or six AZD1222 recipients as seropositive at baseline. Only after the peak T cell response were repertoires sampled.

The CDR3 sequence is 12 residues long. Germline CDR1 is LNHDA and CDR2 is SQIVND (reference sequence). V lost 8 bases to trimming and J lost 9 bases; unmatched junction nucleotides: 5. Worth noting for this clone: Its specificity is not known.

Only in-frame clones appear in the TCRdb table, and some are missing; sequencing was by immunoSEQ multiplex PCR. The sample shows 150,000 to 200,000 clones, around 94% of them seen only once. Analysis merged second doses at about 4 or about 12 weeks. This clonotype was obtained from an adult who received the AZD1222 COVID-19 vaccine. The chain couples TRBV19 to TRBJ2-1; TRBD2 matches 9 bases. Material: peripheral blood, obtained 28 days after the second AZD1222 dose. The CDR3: CASVGGRGEQFF. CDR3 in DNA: TGTGCCAGTGTTGGCGGGAGGGGTGAGCAGTTCTTC.